A selection of T cell receptor beta chains follows, all from one sample in a study of control samples from healthy donors and cancer patients. Method: immunoSEQ multiplex PCR; TCRdb's copy keeps in-frame clones and lacks some. The sample comprises 95,000 to 100,000 clones, around 89% of which are singletons, and roughly 7.7% rests with the top ten. Sequenced sample: blood. Every receptor here comes from a man between 25 and 39 years old in good health. Each CDR3 is given with its conserved first and last residue. D genes are given only for firm matches. A row's size may be missing; if present it is once, few, many or a size class.

J gene	V gene	clone size	D gene	CDR3 DNA	CDR3 protein
TRBJ1-6	TRBV30	once	-	TGTGCCCAGAAACAGGGCTATAATTCACCCCTCCACTTT	CAQKQGYNSPLHF
TRBJ2-4	TRBV4-3	-	-	TGCGCCAGCAGCCAAGAAATGACAGGAGCCAAAAACATTCAGTACTTC	CASSQEMTGAKNIQYF
TRBJ1-5	TRBV12-3/TRBV12-4	-	-	TGTGCCAGCAGTTCACCTCAGCCCCAGCATTTT	CASSSPQPQHF
TRBJ1-4	TRBV19	-	-	TGTGCCTCAAGGGACAAAAATGAAAAACTGTTTTTT	CASRDKNEKLFF
TRBJ1-1	TRBV24-1	-	-	TGTGCCACCAGTGATTCGGGGGCGGCTTTCTTT	CATSDSGAAFF
TRBJ1-4	TRBV5-1	-	-	TGCGCCAGCAGCGCCGCTCCTGCAACTAATGAAAAACTGTTTTTT	CASSAAPATNEKLFF
TRBJ1-2	TRBV9	-	TRBD1	TGTGCCAGCAGCGTAGGGGGCCCGCAGGGGGCGCTTGGCTACACCTTC	CASSVGGPQGALGYTF
TRBJ1-1	TRBV11-3	-	TRBD1	TGTGCCAGCAGCTGGGGGACAGGGGGGAACACTGAAGCTTTCTTT	CASSWGTGGNTEAFF
TRBJ2-3	TRBV27	-	-	TGTGCCAGCAGTTTAGGGACTCAGACAGATACGCAGTATTTT	CASSLGTQTDTQYF
TRBJ2-3	TRBV27	once	TRBD1	TGTGCCAGCAGTTTGGCGACAGGGAGCACAGATACGCAGTATTTT	CASSLATGSTDTQYF
TRBJ2-1	TRBV29-1	-	TRBD2	TGCAGCGTCGGGACTAGCGGGTACAATGAGCAGTTCTTC	CSVGTSGYNEQFF
TRBJ1-5	TRBV15	once	-	TGTGCCACCAGCAGGGGAGGTTGGCCCAGCAAGGAGCCCCAGCATTTT	CATSRGGWPSKEPQHF
TRBJ2-7	TRBV24-1	-	TRBD2	TGTGCCACCAGTAATTCCGGGACTAGCGGCCTGTCCTACGAGCAGTACTTC	CATSNSGTSGLSYEQYF